Listed below are T cell receptor beta chains from one sample, sequenced in a study of Ad26.COV2.S vaccination and SARS-CoV-2 variants. Data came from immunoSEQ multiplex PCR; TCRdb stores just in-frame clones and leaves some out. Of 410,000 or so clones listed, about 92% were seen once; the top ten hold about 1.7%. Specimen: peripheral blood, collected in a trial of Ad26.COV2.S vaccine versus placebo. These TCRs come from a person aged 18 to 59 who received the Ad26.COV2.S COVID-19 vaccine or a placebo. CDR3s include the opening cysteine and the closing phenylalanine or tryptophan. The order of the fields is D gene, V gene, J gene, clone size, CDR3 DNA, CDR3 protein. A D gene is named only where the DNA matches it firmly. Clone sizes are given selectively: once, few, many, or a class where the clone is expanded.

.	TRBV7-9	TRBJ2-1	.	TGTGCCAGCAGCTTACCCCACGGGACTGAGCAGTTCTTC	CASSLPHGTEQFF
.	TRBV7-2	TRBJ2-7	.	TGTGCCAGCAGCTTAGGTTACGCAAACTCCTACGAGCAGTACTTC	CASSLGYANSYEQYF
.	TRBV28	TRBJ2-7	.	TGTGCCAGTGGGACCGCGGGGCCAAGGGACGAGCAGTACTTC	CASGTAGPRDEQYF
.	TRBV5-1	TRBJ2-2	.	TGCGCCAGCAGCAGAGGGTCCGGGGATTTGAACACCGGGGAGCTGTTTTTT	CASSRGSGDLNTGELFF
TRBD1	TRBV11-2	TRBJ1-4	.	TGTGCCAGCAGCCCCCGGTCCAGGGGGAATGAAAAACTGTTTTTT	CASSPRSRGNEKLFF
TRBD1	TRBV6-6	TRBJ1-2	once	TGTGCCAGCAGTCCCCCCGACAGGGGGTTTTGGAACTATGGCTACACCTTC	CASSPPDRGFWNYGYTF
.	TRBV18	TRBJ2-5	.	TGTGCCAGCTCACCCCGAGGGGTACAAGAGACCCAGTACTTC	CASSPRGVQETQYF
.	TRBV27	TRBJ1-5	.	TGTGCCAGCAGTTTACTTGGGGGCCGCAATCAGCCCCAGCATTTT	CASSLLGGRNQPQHF
.	TRBV7-2	TRBJ2-5	.	TGTGCCAGCAGCTTACGAACGGGGGCGCATTTTACTGAGACCCAGTACTTC	CASSLRTGAHFTETQYF
TRBD2	TRBV19	TRBJ2-5	.	TGTGCCAGTAGGTGGAGCGGGGCAGAGACCCAGTACTTC	CASRWSGAETQYF
TRBD2	TRBV10-2	TRBJ2-3	.	TGCGCCAGCAGTGAGTCCCTAGCGGGGGGGTTGACAGATACGCAGTATTTT	CASSESLAGGLTDTQYF
TRBD2	TRBV7-7	TRBJ2-5	.	TGTGCCAGCAGCTTAAGCGCTCGGGCGGGGGGGACTCAAGCGACCCAGTACTTC	CASSLSARAGGTQATQYF
TRBD1	TRBV6-5	TRBJ2-7	.	TGTGCCAGCAGAAGGGACAGGGTCGGCGAGCAGTACTTC	CASRRDRVGEQYF
TRBD2	TRBV5-1	TRBJ2-7	few	TGCGCCAGCAGCTTGGGAGGGGCGGGGGCCTACGAGCAGTACTTC	CASSLGGAGAYEQYF
.	TRBV7-2	TRBJ2-1	.	TGTGCCAGCAGCTCTCTACAGAGGGTCTCATCCAATGAGCAGTTCTTC	CASSSLQRVSSNEQFF
.	TRBV7-2	TRBJ1-2	.	TGTGCCAGCAGCTTTCTCAGGACAGCAGGGTATGGCTACACCTTC	CASSFLRTAGYGYTF
.	TRBV12-3/TRBV12-4	TRBJ1-1	.	TGTGCCAGCAGTCCCAACACTGAAGCTTTCTTT	CASSPNTEAFF
TRBD1	TRBV6-1	TRBJ2-3	.	TGTGCCAGCAGTGCAGGGACAGGGGCGTTTCCCACAGATACGCAGTATTTT	CASSAGTGAFPTDTQYF
.	TRBV2	TRBJ2-5	.	TGTGCCAGCATCGGGTCAGTCGGTGGGGAGACCCAGTACTTC	CASIGSVGGETQYF
TRBD1	TRBV6-6	TRBJ1-2	few	TGTGCCAGCAGCCAAACGGGACAGGGGAACTATGGCTACACCTTC	CASSQTGQGNYGYTF
.	TRBV6-5	TRBJ2-2	.	TGTGCCAGCAGTTACAGGGTAACCGGGGAGCTGTTTTTT	CASSYRVTGELFF
.	TRBV7-2	TRBJ1-6	.	TGTGCCAGCAGCACTCCGACGGCTCTTAATTCACCCCTCCACTTT	CASSTPTALNSPLHF
.	TRBV28	TRBJ1-3	.	TGTGCCAGCAGAAAGACCGCTGGAAACACCATATATTTT	CASRKTAGNTIYF
.	TRBV4-3	TRBJ2-7	.	TGCGCCAGCAGCCAAGAGTTCGGGGGCGAGCAGTACTTC	CASSQEFGGEQYF
TRBD1	TRBV13	TRBJ1-6	.	TGTGCCAGCAGCCCGACAGGGGCAAATGGTTCACCCCTCCACTTT	CASSPTGANGSPLHF
.	TRBV11-2	TRBJ2-7	.	TGTGCCAGCAGCCCGACAGACTACGAGCAGTACTTC	CASSPTDYEQYF